The source of this T cell receptor (beta chain) is a study of blood T cell repertoires in COVID-19. The wider study: The samples span acute and convalescent COVID-19 from the United States, Italy and Spain.

TCRdb's table, derived via immunoSEQ multiplex PCR, lists solely in-frame clones and lacks some. There are approximately 150,000 clones in the sample; around 90% occur only once, and around 1.5% lies in the top ten. CDR3 length: 14 residues. The ends lost 4 bases at V and 7 bases at J; junction bases unmatched: 2. The germline V gene encodes CDR1 ENHRY and CDR2 SYGVKD. The receptor comes from a human donor in a cohort sampled during active COVID-19. The sequenced material came from peripheral blood. V is TRBV10-3 and J is TRBJ1-4; the match to TRBD1 covers 11 bases. The DNA for the CDR3 is TGTGCCATCAGTGCGGACAGGGGGCGTGAAAAACTGTTTTTT. Its protein product is CAISADRGREKLFF.